This TCR beta chain derives from a study of blood T cell repertoires in COVID-19. Looked up from germline, CDR1 is SGHNT and CDR2 is YYREEE (reference sequence). Unmatched junction bases numbered 8, after V lost 0 bases and J lost 5 bases. This CDR3 comprises 17 residues. Per the original data handling: Scientists estimated how many nucleated cells there were by amplifying reference gene primers. Profiled with immunoSEQ multiplex PCR; TCRdb holds only in-frame clones, not every one. The V and J calls and clone size are taken from that table; D and trimming were inferred from the DNA. Of about 51,000 clones listed, approximately 85% were seen once; the top ten hold around 3.1%.

Sequenced: peripheral blood. This clonotype was obtained from a man between 45 and 60 years old with active COVID-19. V and J are TRBV5-4 and TRBJ2-5, with 12 nucleotides matching TRBD1. CDR3 sequence: CASSLAPGQGAGETQYF. As DNA, the CDR3 is TGTGCCAGCAGCTTGGCTCCGGGACAGGGGGCCGGGGAGACCCAGTACTTC.